Sequencing of this T cell receptor beta chain was carried out in a study of cytomegalovirus exposure and HLA in healthy donors. Study-wide results and caveats: Presence/absence analyses assumed roughly uniform sequencing depth across donors, which may not hold. Being productive about 87% or about 30% of the time was typical of most TCR beta V segments in an earlier analysis.

The CDR3 contains 13 residues. Trimming cost V 4 bases and J 0 bases, with 8 bases left between them. CDR1 is SGHRS, CDR2 YFSETQ, per germline. Use of 60 Vbeta and 13 Jbeta primers characterized the PCR. As handled by the study authors: Later, tens of millions of unique TCR beta chains were counted in an analysis, and some 10 million of them were shared. The table came from immunoSEQ multiplex PCR; TCRdb's copy has only in-frame clones and leaves some out. V, J and clone size were drawn from that table, and D and trimming were deduced from the DNA. The sample holds about 130,000 clones, approximately 10% seen once. Note on this clone: Its matching antigen is unknown.

The source material was PBMCs. This rearrangement joins TRBV5-1 to TRBJ2-7; unclear D gene. The receptor comes from a woman aged 40-49 years in good health and CMV-seropositive. The CDR3 region has the DNA TGCGCCAGCAGCGTGTCTAGCTCCTACGAGCAGTACTTC. Its translation is CASSVSSSYEQYF.